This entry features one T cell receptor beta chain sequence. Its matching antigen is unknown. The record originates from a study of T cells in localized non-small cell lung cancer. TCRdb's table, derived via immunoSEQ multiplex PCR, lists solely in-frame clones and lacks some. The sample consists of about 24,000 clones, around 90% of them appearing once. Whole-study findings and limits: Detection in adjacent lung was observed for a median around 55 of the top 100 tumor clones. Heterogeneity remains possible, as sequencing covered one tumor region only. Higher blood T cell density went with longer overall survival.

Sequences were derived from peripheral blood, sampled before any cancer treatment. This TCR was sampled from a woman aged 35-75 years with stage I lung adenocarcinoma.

The DNA of the CDR3 is TGTGTCAGAAGCTCCCACGGTTCGGGGACGAACACTGAAGCTTTCTTT. Translating it yields CVRSSHGSGTNTEAFF. The J gene is TRBJ1-1, the V gene TRBV7-5. TRBV7-5 is annotated as a pseudogene. This CDR3 is 16 amino acids long.